This T cell receptor beta chain was sequenced for a study of shared clonotypes between healthy human individuals. Some clones are missing from TCRdb's copy, which holds only in-frame ones; the method was immunoSEQ multiplex PCR. The sample shows fewer than 2.5 million clones, over 85% of them seen only once. J gave up 3 bases and V 5 bases, and 10 bases lay outside the gene matches. CDR3 length equals 15 residues. Germline V CDR1 and CDR2: SGHDT, YYEEEE. Sequencing was done on a sample of naive CD4+ T cells from PBMCs. Sample subset: CD45RA+ positively selected. The TCR was taken from a man younger than 35 in good health. Some clones in this sample may be carry-over from other donors' samples. This chain links TRBV5-6 with TRBJ1-2; 7 bases are a match to TRBD1. DNA of the CDR3: TGTGCCAGCAGTAAAAACAGGGGCTCGGACTATGGCTACACCTTC. As protein: CASSKNRGSDYGYTF.